These 10 T cell receptor beta chains came from one sample sequenced in a study of tumor and adjacent non-tumor tissue in lung cancer. No cell sorting was done before RNA was extracted from the tissue. Distant lung tissue was collected more than 3 cm away from the tumor edge. A modified ARM-PCR protocol with three rounds of nested PCR amplified TCRbeta. TCRdb re-called the multiplex PCR reads through MiXCR, storing one row per CDR3 protein. The table records around 80,000 distinct CDR3 sequences, around 80% of them present only once. Sequencing was done on a sample of distant non-tumor lung tissue. The receptors here all came from a man between 65 and 85 years old with non-small cell lung cancer.

In its sample, this clonotype is large. This chain uses TRBV6-2 or TRBV6-3 with TRBJ1-1; D perhaps matches TRBD1 (6 bases). The germline V gene encodes CDR1 MNHEY and CDR2 SVGEGT. V was clipped by 8 bases and J by 8 bases, with 24 bases between them. This CDR3 comprises 15 residues. The CDR3 sequence is CASRPFVGQRREAFF. CDR3 coding DNA: TGTGCCAGCCGACCTTTTGTGGGACAAAGAAGAGAAGCTTTCTTT.

As regards this clonotype: This may come from a read error, since a much larger clone is one base off. J is TRBJ2-1 and V is TRBV12-3 or TRBV12-4; D assignment may be TRBD1 or TRBD2 (6 bases each). The CDR3 is 12 amino acids. The CDR3 DNA reads as TGTGACAGCAGCCCTAGGGGGGATGAGCAGTTCTTC. Residues: CDSSPRGDEQFF.

As regards this clonotype: The junction differs from germline at one of its ends, possibly a read error. This rearrangement joins TRBV5-1 to TRBJ1-1; the D gene is possibly TRBD1 (6 bases). CDR3 length: 14 amino acids. From germline, CDR1 is SGHRS and CDR2 YFSETQ. CDR3 residues: CASGLRGGENEALF. The CDR3 coding sequence is TGCGCCAGCGGACTAAGAGGGGGAGAGAATGAAGCTCTCTTT.

Notes on this clonotype: A read error may produce the germline difference seen at one junction end. The rearrangement links TRBV11-3 to TRBJ1-1; unclear D gene. The CDR3 totals 16 residues. Germline-derived CDR1 and CDR2 are SGHNT and YENEEA. CDR3 DNA: TGTGCCAGCAACTTCCGCAACAGATCCCTGAACACTGAAGCTTTATTT. Its protein product is CASNFRNRSLNTEALF.

The rearrangement links TRBV6-1 to TRBJ2-1; no firm D call. In germline, CDR1 is MNHNS, CDR2 SASEGT. This CDR3 contains 17 residues. Between the trimmed V and J ends, which lost 1 base and 3 bases, there was a span of 16 bases. The chain's CDR3 is CASSEDVGYFGYNEQFF. For the CDR3, the DNA is TGTGCCAGCAGTGAAGACGTGGGATACTTTGGCTACAATGAGCAGTTCTTC.

The table lists this clonotype with a count of one. V and J are TRBV11-2 and TRBJ2-7, with D tentatively TRBD1 or TRBD2 (6 bases each). Trimming cost V 5 bases and J 4 bases, with 15 bases left between them. The CDR3 has 14 residues. Germline V lookup: CDR1 SGHAT, CDR2 FQNNGV. The CDR3 region is CASSRRGETYEQYF. CDR3 coding DNA: TGTGCCAGCAGCCGAAGGGGGGAAACATACGAGCAGTACTTC.

Concerning this clonotype itself: Lacking the conserved final phenylalanine or tryptophan, this CDR3 likely reflects a read error. The chain joins TRBV28 to TRBJ2-2; the match to TRBD2 covers 11 bases. The CDR3 has 18 residues. In germline, CDR1 is MDHEN, CDR2 SYDVKM. J gave up 6 bases and V 11 bases, and 20 bases lay outside the gene matches. CDR3 sequence reads: CACTYLPPSLAGAGELFS. In DNA, the CDR3 is TGTGCCTGCACCTATCTCCCCCCCTCACTAGCGGGAGCCGGGGAGCTGTTTTCT.

This clonotype has just one count. A junction end diverges from the germline sequence, so it may reflect a read error. V and J are TRBV4-1 and TRBJ2-7, with 11 bases matching TRBD2. The CDR3 spans 16 residues. The germline CDR1 and CDR2 sequences are MGHRA and YSYEKL. In DNA, the CDR3 is TGCACCAGTAGACGGACACTAGCGGGAGAGGGGGACGAGCACTACTTC. Its translation is CTSRRTLAGEGDEHYF.

This clonotype was observed a few times. V is TRBV11-2 and J is TRBJ2-1; a possible D gene is TRBD1 (5 bases). CDR3 length equals 14 residues. Germline V gene data show CDR1 as SGHAT and CDR2 as FQNNGV. V was shortened by 2 bases and J by 0 bases, with 5 bases between the two germline ends. The CDR3 reads CASSLQGSYNEQFF. Here the CDR3 DNA reads TGTGCCAGCAGCTTACAGGGCTCCTACAATGAGCAGTTCTTC.

On this clonotype itself: This CDR3 fails to terminate in the conserved phenylalanine or tryptophan, so it likely reflects a read error. The limits of the CDR3 on the DNA are not certain, so only TCRdb's listed CDR3 is given. The chain is built from TRBV29-1 and TRBJ2-1. Germline CDR1 reads SQVTM; CDR2 reads ANQGSEA. Counting both end residues, the CDR3 totals 13 amino acids. The CDR3 here is CSVEFEAYNEHFL.